This TCR beta chain was obtained from a study of blood T cell repertoires in COVID-19. The wider study: Some COVID-19 samples were acute and others convalescent; all came from the United States, Italy and Spain.

Per the study methods: Counts of nucleated cells, estimated from reference gene primer amplification, were obtained. Measured with immunoSEQ multiplex PCR; TCRdb has only the in-frame clones, and not every one. From that table come the V and J calls and clone size; the DNA was used to work out D and trimming. Of more than 85,000 clones in the sample, approximately 72% were seen once. V shed 3 bases and J shed 0 bases, with 11 bases lying between them. CDR3 length: 15 amino acids. The germline CDR1 and CDR2 sequences are SGDLS and YYNGEE. The chain uses TRBV9 and TRBJ2-3; possibly TRBD1 for D (6 bases). The specimen sequenced was peripheral blood. This TCR derives from a man between 65 and 85 years old with acute or convalescent COVID-19. This CDR3 reads CASSATGWSTDTQYF. CDR3 bases: TGTGCCAGCAGCGCTACAGGGTGGAGCACAGATACGCAGTATTTT.